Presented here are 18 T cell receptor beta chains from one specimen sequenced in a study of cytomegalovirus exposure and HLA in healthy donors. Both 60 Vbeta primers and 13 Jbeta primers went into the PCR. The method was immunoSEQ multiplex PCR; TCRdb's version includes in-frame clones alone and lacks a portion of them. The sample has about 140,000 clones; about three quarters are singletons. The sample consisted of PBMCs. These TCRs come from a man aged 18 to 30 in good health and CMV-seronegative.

The CDR3 sequence is CASSYSGTVQGGTQYF. The CDR3 region has the DNA TGTGCCAGCAGTTACTCCGGGACGGTCCAAGGGGGGACCCAGTACTTC. The chain has TRBV6-6 and TRBJ2-5; tentatively, D is TRBD1 (6 bases). Trimming took 0 bases from V and 7 from J, leaving 18 bases between them. The CDR3 totals 16 residues. The germline CDR1 and CDR2 sequences are MNHNY and SVGAGI (reference sequence).

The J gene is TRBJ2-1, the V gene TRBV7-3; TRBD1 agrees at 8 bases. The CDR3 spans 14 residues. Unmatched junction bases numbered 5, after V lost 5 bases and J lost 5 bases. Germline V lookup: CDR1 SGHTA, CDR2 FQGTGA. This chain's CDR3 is CASSPRTGNNEQFF. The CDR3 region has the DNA TGTGCCAGCAGCCCTCGGACAGGGAACAATGAGCAGTTCTTC.

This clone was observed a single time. CDR3 nucleotides: TGTGCCAGCAGCTTAAGAGGAGTACTAGCCAAAAACATTCAGTACTTC. This sequence encodes CASSLRGVLAKNIQYF. The genes are TRBV11-3 and TRBJ2-4; no reliable D call. This CDR3 is 16 amino acids long. Between the trimmed V and J ends, which lost 2 bases and 0 bases, there was a span of 11 bases. Germline values: CDR1 SGHNT, CDR2 YENEEA. The complete variable domain, with remaining parts taken from reference TRBV11-3 and TRBJ2-4, reads EAGVVQSPRYKIIEKKQPVAFWCNPISGHNTLYWYLQNLGQGPELLIRYENEEAVDDSQLPKDRFSAERLKGVDSTLKIQPAELGDSAVYLCASSLRGVLAKNIQYFGAGTRLSVL.

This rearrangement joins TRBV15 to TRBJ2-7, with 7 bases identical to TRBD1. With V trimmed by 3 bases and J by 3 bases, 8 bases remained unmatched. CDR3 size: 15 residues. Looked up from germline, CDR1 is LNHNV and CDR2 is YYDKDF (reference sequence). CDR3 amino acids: CATSSRTGAVYEQYF. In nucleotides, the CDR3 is TGTGCCACCAGCAGCAGAACAGGGGCGGTCTACGAGCAGTACTTC.

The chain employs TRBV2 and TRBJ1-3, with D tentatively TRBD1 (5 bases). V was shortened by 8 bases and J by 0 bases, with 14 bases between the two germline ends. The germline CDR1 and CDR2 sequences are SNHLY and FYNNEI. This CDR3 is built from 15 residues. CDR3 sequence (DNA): TGTGCCAGCTGGGGGAGGGGTAACTCTGGAAACACCATATATTTT. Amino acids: CASWGRGNSGNTIYF.

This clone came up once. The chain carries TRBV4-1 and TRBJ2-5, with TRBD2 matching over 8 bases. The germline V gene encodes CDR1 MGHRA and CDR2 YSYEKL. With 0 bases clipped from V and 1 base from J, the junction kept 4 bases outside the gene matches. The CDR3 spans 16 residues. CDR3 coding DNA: TGCGCCAGCAGCCAAGATCCCAGCGGGGGCCAAGAGACCCAGTACTTC. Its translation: CASSQDPSGGQETQYF.

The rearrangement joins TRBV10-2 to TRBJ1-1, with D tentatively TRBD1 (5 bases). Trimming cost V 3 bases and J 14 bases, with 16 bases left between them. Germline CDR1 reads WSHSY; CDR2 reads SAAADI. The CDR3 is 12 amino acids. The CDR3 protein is CASSDAVGAGFF. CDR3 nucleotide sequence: TGCGCCAGCAGTGATGCGGTCGGGGCGGGATTCTTT.

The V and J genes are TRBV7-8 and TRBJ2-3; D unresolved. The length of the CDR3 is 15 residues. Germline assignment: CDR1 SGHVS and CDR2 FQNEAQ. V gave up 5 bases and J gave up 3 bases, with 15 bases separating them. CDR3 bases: TGTGCCAGCAGCCCCCAGATCGGAGCGACAGATACGCAGTATTTT. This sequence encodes CASSPQIGATDTQYF.

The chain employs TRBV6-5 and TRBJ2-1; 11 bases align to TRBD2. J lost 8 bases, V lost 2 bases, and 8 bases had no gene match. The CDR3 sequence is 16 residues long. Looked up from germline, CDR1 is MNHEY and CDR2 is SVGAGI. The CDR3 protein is CASSYMLAGGPDEQFF. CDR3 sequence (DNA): TGTGCCAGCAGTTACATGTTAGCGGGGGGGCCGGATGAGCAGTTCTTC.

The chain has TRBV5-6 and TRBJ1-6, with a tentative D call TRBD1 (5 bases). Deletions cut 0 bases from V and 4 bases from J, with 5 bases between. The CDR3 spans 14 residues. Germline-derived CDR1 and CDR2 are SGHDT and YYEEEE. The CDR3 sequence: CASSLGQYNSPLHF. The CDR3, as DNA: TGTGCCAGCAGCTTGGGACAGTATAATTCACCCCTCCACTTT.

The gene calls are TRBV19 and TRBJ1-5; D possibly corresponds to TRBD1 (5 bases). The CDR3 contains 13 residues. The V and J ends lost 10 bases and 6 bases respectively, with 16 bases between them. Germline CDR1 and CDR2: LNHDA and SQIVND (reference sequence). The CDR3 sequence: CATLPSGSQPQHF. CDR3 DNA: TGTGCCACCCTTCCCTCAGGGTCTCAGCCCCAGCATTTT.

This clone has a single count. Here the CDR3 reads CASSQPQGSEQYF. CDR3 DNA: TGTGCCAGCAGCCAACCCCAGGGTAGCGAGCAGTACTTC. The rearrangement links TRBV14 to TRBJ2-7; possible D gene TRBD1, 5 bases. This CDR3 spans 13 amino acids. Germline V gene lookup returns CDR1 SGHDN and CDR2 FVKESK. Trimming shortened V by 2 bases and J by 6 bases, and 11 bases separated the two germline ends.

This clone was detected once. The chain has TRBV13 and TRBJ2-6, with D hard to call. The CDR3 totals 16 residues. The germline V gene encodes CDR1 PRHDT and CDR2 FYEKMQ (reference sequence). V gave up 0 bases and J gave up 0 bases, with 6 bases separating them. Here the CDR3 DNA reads TGTGCCAGCAGCTTAGGACGGTCCTCTGGGGCCAACGTCCTGACTTTC. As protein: CASSLGRSSGANVLTF. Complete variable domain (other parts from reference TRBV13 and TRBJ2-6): AAGVIQSPRHLIKEKRETATLKCYPIPRHDTVYWYQQGPGQDPQFLISFYEKMQSDKGSIPDRFSAQQFSDYHSELNMSSLELGDSALYFCASSLGRSSGANVLTFGAGSRLTVL.

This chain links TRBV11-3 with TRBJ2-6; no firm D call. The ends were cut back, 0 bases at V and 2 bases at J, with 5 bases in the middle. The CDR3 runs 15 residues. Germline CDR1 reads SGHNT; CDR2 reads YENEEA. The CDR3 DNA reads TGTGCCAGCAGCTTAGACAGGACTGGGGCCAACGTCCTGACTTTC. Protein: CASSLDRTGANVLTF.

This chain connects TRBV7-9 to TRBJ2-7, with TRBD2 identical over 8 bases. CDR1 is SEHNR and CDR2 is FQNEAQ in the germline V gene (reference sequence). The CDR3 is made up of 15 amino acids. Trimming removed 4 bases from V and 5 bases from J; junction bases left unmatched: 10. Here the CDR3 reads CASSSLAGPDNEQYF. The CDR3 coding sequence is TGTGCCAGCAGCTCCTTAGCGGGACCGGATAACGAGCAGTACTTC.

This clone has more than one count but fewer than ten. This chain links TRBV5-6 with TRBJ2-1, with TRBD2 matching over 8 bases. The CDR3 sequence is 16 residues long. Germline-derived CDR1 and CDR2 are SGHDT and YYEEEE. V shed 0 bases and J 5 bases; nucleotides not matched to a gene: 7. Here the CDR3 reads CASSLAPGGSHNEQFF. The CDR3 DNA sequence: TGTGCCAGCAGCTTGGCGCCGGGAGGGAGTCACAATGAGCAGTTCTTC. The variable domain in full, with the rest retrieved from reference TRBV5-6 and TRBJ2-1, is DAGVTQSPTHLIKTRGQQVTLRCSPKSGHDTVSWYQQALGQGPQFIFQYYEEEERQRGNFPDRFSGHQFPNYSSELNVNALLLGDSALYLCASSLAPGGSHNEQFFGPGTRLTVL.

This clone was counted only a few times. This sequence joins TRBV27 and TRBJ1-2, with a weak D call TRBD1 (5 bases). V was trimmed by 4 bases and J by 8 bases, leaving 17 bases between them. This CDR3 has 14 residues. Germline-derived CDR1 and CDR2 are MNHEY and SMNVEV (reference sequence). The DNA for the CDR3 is TGTGCCAGCAGTTCGGACGCAGGGCTGCAGGGCTACACCTTC. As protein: CASSSDAGLQGYTF.

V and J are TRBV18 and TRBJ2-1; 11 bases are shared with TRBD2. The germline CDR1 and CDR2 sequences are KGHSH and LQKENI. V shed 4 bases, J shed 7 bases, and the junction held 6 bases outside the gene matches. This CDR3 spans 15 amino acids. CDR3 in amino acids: CASSRASGGSNEQFF. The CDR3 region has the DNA TGTGCCAGCTCACGGGCTAGCGGGGGGAGTAATGAGCAGTTCTTC.